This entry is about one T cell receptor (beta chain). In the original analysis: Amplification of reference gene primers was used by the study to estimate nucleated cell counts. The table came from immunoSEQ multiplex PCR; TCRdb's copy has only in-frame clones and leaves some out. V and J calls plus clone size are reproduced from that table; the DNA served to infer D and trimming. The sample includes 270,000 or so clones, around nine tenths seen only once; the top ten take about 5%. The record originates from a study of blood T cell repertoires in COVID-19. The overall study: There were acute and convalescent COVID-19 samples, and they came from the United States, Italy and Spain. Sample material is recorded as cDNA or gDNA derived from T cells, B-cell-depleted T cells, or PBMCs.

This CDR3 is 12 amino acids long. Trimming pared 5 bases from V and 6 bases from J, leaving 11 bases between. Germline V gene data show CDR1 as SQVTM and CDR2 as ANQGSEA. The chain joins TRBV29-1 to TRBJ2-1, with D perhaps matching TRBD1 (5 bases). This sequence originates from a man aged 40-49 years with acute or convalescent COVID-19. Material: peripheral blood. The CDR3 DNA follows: TGCAGCGTTCCAAAGGGGTCCAATGAGCAGTTCTTC. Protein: CSVPKGSNEQFF.